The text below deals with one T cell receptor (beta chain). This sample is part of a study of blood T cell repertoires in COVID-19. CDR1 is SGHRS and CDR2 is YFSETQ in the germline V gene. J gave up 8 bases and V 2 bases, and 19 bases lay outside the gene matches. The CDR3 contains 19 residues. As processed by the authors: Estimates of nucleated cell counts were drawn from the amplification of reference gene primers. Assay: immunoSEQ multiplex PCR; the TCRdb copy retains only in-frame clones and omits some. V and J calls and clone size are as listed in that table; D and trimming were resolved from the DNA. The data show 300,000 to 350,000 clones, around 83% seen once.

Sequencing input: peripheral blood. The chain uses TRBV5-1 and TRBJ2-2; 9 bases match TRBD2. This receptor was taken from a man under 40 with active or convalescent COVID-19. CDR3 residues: CASSFLSGPRGLAGGELFF. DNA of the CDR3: TGCGCCAGCAGCTTTCTATCGGGACCCCGCGGCCTAGCGGGAGGGGAGCTGTTTTTT.